The count of the clone carrying this T cell receptor (beta chain) is one. These data come from a study of PD-L1 blockade in urothelial cancer. Overall study: It was at 3 weeks (second dose) and 6 weeks after treatment start that blood was analyzed. Reported median T cell count for blood samples was 140,000 to 150,000.

TCRdb's copy holds only in-frame clones and misses some; the assay was immunoSEQ multiplex PCR. The sample includes tens of thousands of clones, 85% to 90% seen only once; the top ten take roughly 3.5%. Looked up from germline, CDR1 is MDHEN and CDR2 is SYDVKM. The V and J ends lost 5 bases and 7 bases respectively, with 12 bases between them. The CDR3 is 13 amino acids. Material: PBMCs, obtained around atezolizumab (anti-PD-L1) treatment. The sequence derives from a man aged 45 to 65 with urothelial cancer. This chain links TRBV28 with TRBJ2-1; tentatively, D is TRBD1 (5 bases). CDR3 in amino acids: CASSPPGLNEQFF. DNA for the CDR3: TGTGCCAGCAGTCCCCCAGGGTTGAATGAGCAGTTCTTC.